This entry concerns a single TCR beta chain. This sample is part of a study of blood T cell repertoires in COVID-19. The overall study: There were acute and convalescent COVID-19 samples, and they came from the United States, Italy and Spain. The analysed material was cDNA or gDNA that came from T cells, B-cell-depleted T cells, or PBMCs.

The study recruited people aged roughly 18 to 89 years across 20 to 30 US areas. Participant-reported clinical history was the basis for cohort assignment. Generated by immunoSEQ multiplex PCR, the TCRdb table keeps only in-frame clones and is missing some. The repertoire includes about 320,000 clones, 80% to 90% of them detected once, and more than 8.5% sits in the top ten. Germline CDR1 reads LNHDA; CDR2 reads SQIVND (reference sequence). V lost 3 bases and J lost 6, with 22 bases in between. This CDR3 contains 17 residues. The sample consisted of PBMCs or T cells enriched from blood (not recorded which). This clonotype was obtained from a woman aged 18-30 years who had recovered from COVID-19. The genes are TRBV19 and TRBJ2-3, with D perhaps matching TRBD2 (6 bases). In nucleotides, the CDR3 is TGTGCCAGTAGTATTTACTCCCGAGGGCCCCGGGGGGATACGCAGTATTTT. Its protein is CASSIYSRGPRGDTQYF.